This TCR beta chain was sequenced during a study of shared clonotypes between healthy human individuals. CDR3 length equals 15 residues. Germline values: CDR1 SNHLY, CDR2 FYNNEI. Trimming took 2 bases from V and 2 from J; bases not matched to a gene: 6. Generated by immunoSEQ multiplex PCR, the TCRdb table keeps only in-frame clones and is missing some. Of hundreds of thousands of clones listed, roughly 96% are singletons. As defined, naive CD8 cells were CD45RO-negative and positively selected for CCR7, with terminally differentiated effector memory CD45RA+ cells excluded. Sequenced: naive CD8+ T cells sorted from blood. The clonotype originates from a man in his thirties or forties in good health. The gene calls are TRBV2 and TRBJ2-7; 7 bases line up with TRBD2. The chain's CDR3 is CASSEIPGRAYEQYF. For the CDR3, the DNA is TGTGCCAGCAGTGAAATTCCAGGGAGGGCCTACGAGCAGTACTTC.